Reported below is one T cell receptor (beta chain). Its antigen is unidentified. A junction boundary mismatches the germline segment, possibly from a read error. These data are taken from a study of breast tumors, draining lymph nodes, adjacent tissues. CDR1 and CDR2 (germline): SGHTA, FQGNSA. The CDR3 runs 14 residues. Regarding the study as a whole: Tumor repertoires ranked between lymph nodes and nontumor tissue in diversity, with V and J gene preferences.

TCRdb re-called the multiplex PCR reads through MiXCR, storing one row per CDR3 protein. The sample lists about 20,000 distinct CDR3 sequences; less than 40% were seen once. The TCR originated in a female donor with breast cancer. Some clones in this sample may be carry-over from other donors' samples. V usage is TRBV7-2 and J usage is TRBJ2-2; a weak D match, TRBD2 (6 bases). Sequenced: breast tumor tissue. The CDR3, as DNA: TGTGCCAGCAGCCGCGGGACTCACACCGGGGAGCTGTTCTTT. It translates to CASSRGTHTGELFF.